This T cell receptor beta chain came from a study of cytomegalovirus exposure and HLA in healthy donors. The V gene end was trimmed by 5 bases and the J gene end by 0 bases; junction bases not matched to a gene: 16. CDR1 is GTSNPN, CDR2 SVGIG, per germline (reference sequence). This CDR3 has 18 amino acids. General study points: An ancestry cluster, one associated with Asian ancestry, reportedly showed fewer N-insertions than the roughly 670-donor mean in a later analysis. Sequencing likely caused a cluster of highly shared sequence variants. Many donors shared some public TCRs, even though most TCR sequences were rare.

There were likely unrecorded immune exposures, though donors were nominally healthy when sampled. This clone was counted a few times. Antigen specificity is unknown. Primers included in the PCR were 60 Vbeta and 13 Jbeta primers. Profiled with immunoSEQ multiplex PCR; TCRdb holds only in-frame clones, not every one. The sample holds around 260,000 clones, about 80% seen once. Input material: PBMCs. This receptor was obtained from a girl under 10 years old in good health and CMV-seronegative. The J gene is TRBJ2-1, the V gene TRBV30, with TRBD1 matching 7 bases. Here the CDR3 DNA reads TGTGCCTGGTACGGAGGACAGGCTTTTCCGCACTCCTACAATGAGCAGTTCTTC. It codes for CAWYGGQAFPHSYNEQFF.